This T cell receptor beta chain was recovered during a study of tumor-infiltrating lymphocytes in primary liver carcinoma (dated by TCRdb to the late 2010s). About the study as a whole: Hepatocellular carcinoma (four) or combined HCC and intrahepatic cholangiocarcinoma (one) was present in the five patients, who were three men and two women aged 30 to 69 years. The tumors of the five patients were staged as T1-T3 N0M0, with maximum diameters ranging from roughly 4.2 to 10 cm. Roughly 3.65 to 7.13 million productive TCRbeta reads were obtained per sample, and no significant difference in read depth was found between tissue types. Across five regions of each liver tumor, along with adjacent normal tissue and blood, the study brought together TCRbeta repertoire sequencing, expression microarrays and whole-exome sequencing. A total of some 35 specimens from 5 patients underwent TCRbeta repertoire sequencing, comprising some 25 tumor regions, 5 adjacent noncancerous liver tissues and 5 peripheral blood samples. Agilent mRNA microarray profiling was performed on the roughly 24 tumor region samples to relate TCRbeta repertoire diversity to the local molecular phenotype. Technical replicate repertoires showed high reproducibility, with mean shared-clone rates approximately 0.9 and correlation coefficients above 0.95.

CDR1 and CDR2, looked up from the germline V gene (reference sequence), are MNHNY and SVGAGI. The CDR3 runs 17 residues from the cysteine to the phenylalanine. The read is trimmed to its CDR3 DNA, 51 bases read in frame from base 1. Here V drops 2 bases and J drops 6 bases, and the junction holds 13 bases not matched to any gene. General study outcomes and caveats: Just about 7-25% of top clones turned up in all five regions of a tumor, which suggests spatial heterogeneity among tumor-infiltrating T cells. Repertoire overlap was higher between tumor regions (mean roughly 35%) than tumor-adjacent (roughly 17%) or tumor-blood (14%) pairs, consistent with antigen-driven expansion. Compared with blood, tumors had a significantly larger share of the repertoire taken up by the top 250 clones (p = 0.039). The study included only four to six patients, and the authors note findings should be validated in a larger study. Only the TCR beta chain was sequenced, so true repertoire diversity is likely underestimated because unpaired alpha chains were not captured. Comparison of CD4+ and CD8+ T cell repertoires was precluded by the use of bulk unsorted samples.

Without any cell sorting, total RNA and DNA were co-extracted from approximately 22-30 mg of bulk tissue using the AllPrep DNA/RNA mini kit. Between November 2015 and March 2016, about five patients in China with histopathologically diagnosed primary liver carcinoma had their tumors surgically resected. At the time of sampling, the patients were treatment-naive and had chronic HBV infection. Five spatially separated regions were sampled per tumor: superior, inferior, left-lateral and right-lateral poles, plus the tumor centre. According to histology, viable tumor cells made up more than 90% of every tumor sample. Pieces of fresh tumor and adjacent tissue were cut in half, with one half kept in RNAlater at -80 degrees C and the other half sent for histology. This clonotype was counted only a few times. Its antigen is currently not known. Per-nucleotide qualities are absent, and no much larger clonotype sits a single base away.

A constant-region primer and ProtoScript II reverse transcriptase were used to reverse-transcribe TCRbeta-specific cDNA from around 540 ng total RNA. Three nested multiplex PCR rounds, following a slightly modified ARM-PCR procedure, were used to build the TCRbeta libraries. Each of the first two PCR rounds ran for around 10 cycles using multiplex TRBV1-TRBV30 forward primers together with a Cbeta reverse primer. Sample barcodes and Illumina adapters were added in a final 25-cycle PCR with Deep VentR polymerase. Before sequencing, amplicons of 200-500 bp were purified from gel using a QIAquick gel extraction kit. An Illumina HiSeq 2500 was used to sequence the TCRbeta amplicons with 250-bp paired-end reads. The study's own analysis went as follows. Reads were quality-trimmed with Trimmomatic v0.33, and paired reads were merged with FLASH v1.2.11 to recover full CDR3 sequences. MiGEC v1.2.1b assigned V, D and J germline segments to the rearranged TCRbeta sequences. Clonotype statistics and Shannon-Wiener diversity indices were calculated with VDJtools v1.0.0. Except for diversity analysis, only the 250 most abundant clonotypes of each sample were used in subsequent analyses to reduce sampling bias. In-frame beta chains were kept once TCRdb had trimmed the public reads at Q25 with fastp and called clones with MiXCR. Rows matching on CDR3 protein sequence are summarized as one entry with the most common DNA and genes. In this record, the V and J calls reflect TCRdb's handling and not the investigators' own analysis. The table for this sample lists more than 100,000 distinct CDR3 sequences; 65% of them were counted only once. Of the sample, approximately 9.9% falls within the top ten clones.

The receptor comes from a woman aged 55-69 years with primary liver carcinoma and hepatitis B virus infection. The material sequenced was liver tumor tissue from sampling region 1. The sample's cell subset or site label is to be understood as: tumor region T1, superior pole. The V and J genes are TRBV6-6 and TRBJ2-1, and 7 bases in between align with TRBD1. Here is the DNA: TGTGCCAGCAGTTACCGGCTCCGGACAGGCACAGGCAATGAGCAGTTCTTC. It codes for CASSYRLRTGTGNEQFF.